This T cell receptor (beta chain) was retrieved from a study of T cells expressing NK-cell markers. For the study at large: Of eight sequenced donors, seven were HCMV-seropositive and one HCMV-seronegative.

From the 5' RACE reads, TCRdb lists one entry per CDR3 protein and no DNA. The listing records about 15,000 distinct CDR3 sequences. The germline gives CDR1 MGHDK, CDR2 SYGVNS. The CDR3 loop spans 16 amino acids. The study's findings and limits: Dominant NKG2C+ clonotypes made up roughly 1.0-8% of CD8+ T cells in over five donors. The CD3+CD56-NKG2C+ fraction was also led by these clonotypes in a few donors.

In regard to this clonotype: As yet, its antigen is unknown.

The V gene is TRBV25-1, the J gene TRBJ2-7. Sequencing was carried out using blood T cells: a sorted CD56 or NKG2C T cell subset, CD4+ or CD8+ T cells, or bulk PBMC T cells (not recorded which). The sequence was collected from a man between 18 and 69 years old in good health. CDR3 residues: CASSEIGRGAAYEQYF.